The 20 T cell receptor beta chains below come from one sample, sequenced in a study of blood T cell repertoires in COVID-19. The assay was immunoSEQ multiplex PCR, and TCRdb's table has in-frame clones only and misses some. This sample yields about 170,000 clones, of which approximately 92% are seen a single time; about 5% belongs to the top ten. Sequenced sample: peripheral blood. The receptor set was obtained from a woman in her forties or fifties with acute or convalescent COVID-19.

The chain uses TRBV5-1 and TRBJ2-1, with 11 bases that match TRBD2. CDR3 length: 15 amino acids. Germline V lookup: CDR1 SGHRS, CDR2 YFSETQ. Trimming took 4 bases from V and 3 from J; bases not matched to a gene: 3. CDR3 residues: CASSILAGDYNEQFF. The CDR3 DNA reads TGCGCCAGCAGCATACTAGCGGGGGACTACAATGAGCAGTTCTTC.

The chain combines TRBV9 with TRBJ1-2, with TRBD1 matching over 9 bases. Germline V gene data show CDR1 as SGDLS and CDR2 as YYNGEE. This CDR3 has 15 residues. With V trimmed by 5 bases and J by 1 base, 6 bases remained unmatched. CDR3: CASSRDRVDNYGYTF. The CDR3 DNA reads TGTGCCAGCAGTCGGGACAGGGTAGATAACTATGGCTACACCTTC.

The CDR3 spells CASSLAAVGTEAFF. CDR3 nucleotide sequence: TGTGCCAGCAGCTTGGCCGCGGTGGGCACTGAAGCTTTCTTT. The chain joins TRBV5-6 to TRBJ1-1; D is unresolved. The germline gives CDR1 SGHDT, CDR2 YYEEEE. CDR3 size: 14 residues. V was shortened by 0 bases and J by 4 bases, with 10 bases between the two germline ends.

The gene calls are TRBV7-8 and TRBJ1-1; 7 bases map to TRBD1. CDR1 and CDR2 from the germline V gene are SGHVS and FQNEAQ. V lost 5 bases to trimming and J lost 4 bases; unmatched junction nucleotides: 7. The CDR3 extends over 14 amino acids. For the CDR3, the DNA is TGTGCCAGCAGCGCCTTGACAGGGCCCACTGAAGCTTTCTTT. As protein: CASSALTGPTEAFF.

This sequence joins TRBV28 and TRBJ2-1; a possible D gene is TRBD2 (5 bases). The V end lost 4 bases, the J end lost 0 bases, and 13 bases lay between the germline ends. CDR1 is MDHEN, CDR2 SYDVKM, per germline. The CDR3 consists of 16 residues. CDR3: CASSSKAEASYNEQFF. Written as DNA, the CDR3 is TGTGCCAGCAGTTCGAAAGCGGAGGCCTCCTACAATGAGCAGTTCTTC.

V gene TRBV3-1 (or the pseudogene TRBV3-2) combines with J gene TRBJ1-1; D not certain. The CDR3 covers 15 residues. From germline, CDR1 is LGHDT and CDR2 YNNKEL (reference sequence). V lost 0 bases to trimming and J lost 8 bases, with 16 bases between them. The CDR3 DNA follows: TGTGCCAGCAGCCAAGAGCCCGGGATCGGGCCCGAAGCTTTCTTT. Its protein is CASSQEPGIGPEAFF.

The chain carries TRBV20-1 and TRBJ1-2; no definite D call. Trimming took off 0 bases at V and 8 bases at J, with 4 bases between the two ends. Germline CDR1 and CDR2: DFQATT and SNEGSKA (reference sequence). The CDR3 extends over 10 amino acids. CDR3 nucleotides: TGCAGTGCTAGAGATTTAGGCTACACCTTC. This codes for CSARDLGYTF.

This rearrangement joins TRBV2 to TRBJ1-2, with unresolved D. Germline values: CDR1 SNHLY, CDR2 FYNNEI. Deletions cut 2 bases from V and 8 bases from J, with 12 bases between. The CDR3 runs 13 residues. The CDR3 nucleotides read TGTGCCAGCAGTGAAAAGTGGTCTAAGGGCTACACCTTC. This codes for CASSEKWSKGYTF.

J is TRBJ2-3 and V is TRBV12-5; 9 nucleotides align to TRBD2. There are 19 residues in the CDR3. Germline trimming cut 7 bases from V and 4 bases from J; bases unmatched to any gene: 21. Germline values: CDR1 LGHNT, CDR2 FRNRAP. This CDR3 is CASESGGGALLFGADTQYF. CDR3 in DNA: TGTGCTAGTGAAAGTGGCGGGGGGGCCCTATTGTTTGGCGCAGATACGCAGTATTTT.

The V call is TRBV30, the J call TRBJ2-5; 12 bases agree with TRBD2. The CDR3 runs to 16 residues. V lost 2 bases and J lost 4; bases outside the gene matches: 8. Germline V gene lookup returns CDR1 GTSNPN and CDR2 SVGIG (reference sequence). The CDR3, as DNA: TGTGCCTGGAGTCGACTAGCGGGGGCCCGGGGAGAGACCCAGTACTTC. Its protein is CAWSRLAGARGETQYF.

The rearrangement links TRBV5-6 to TRBJ1-2, with D possibly TRBD1 on 6 matching bases. Germline V gives CDR1 SGHDT, CDR2 YYEEEE. The V and J ends lost 1 base and 6 bases respectively, with 19 bases between them. This CDR3 spans 16 amino acids. CDR3 loop: CASSLNLRQDIDGYTF. The CDR3 DNA sequence: TGTGCCAGCAGCTTGAACTTGAGACAGGACATTGATGGCTACACCTTC. The whole variable domain, remainder taken from reference TRBV5-6 and TRBJ1-2, is DAGVTQSPTHLIKTRGQQVTLRCSPKSGHDTVSWYQQALGQGPQFIFQYYEEEERQRGNFPDRFSGHQFPNYSSELNVNALLLGDSALYLCASSLNLRQDIDGYTFGSGTRLTVV.

The CDR3 region has the DNA TGTGCCAGCAGGAAGAGTAGGCAGGGTAGCTACGAGCAGTACTTC. Protein product: CASRKSRQGSYEQYF. V gene TRBV27 combines with J gene TRBJ2-7, with D maybe TRBD1 (5 bases). The V end lost 6 bases, the J end lost 3 bases, and 18 bases lay between the germline ends. Germline CDR1 and CDR2: MNHEY and SMNVEV (reference sequence). The CDR3 sequence is 15 residues long.

CDR3 region: CASSVGAGGRQETQYF. For the CDR3, the DNA is TGTGCCAGCAGCGTAGGAGCGGGAGGTCGCCAAGAGACCCAGTACTTC. J is TRBJ2-5 and V is TRBV9; TRBD2 aligns across 9 bases. This CDR3 spans 16 amino acids. After removal of 0 bases from V and 1 base from J, the junction contained 4 bases not matched to a gene. Germline-derived CDR1 and CDR2 are SGDLS and YYNGEE. The full variable domain, rest sourced from reference TRBV9 and TRBJ2-5, is DSGVTQTPKHLITATGQRVTLRCSPRSGDLSVYWYQQSLDQGLQFLIQYYNGEERAKGNILERFSAQQFPDLHSELNLSSLELGDSALYFCASSVGAGGRQETQYFGPGTRLLVL.

This clone showed up just a few times. J is TRBJ2-1 and V is TRBV7-9, with 11 positions matching TRBD2. CDR3 length: 13 residues. Losses at the gene ends were 11 bases for V and 3 bases for J; bases not matched to a gene: 3. CDR1 is SEHNR, CDR2 FQNEAQ, per germline (reference sequence). CDR3 sequence (DNA): TGTGCCGTCGGGACTAGCGGCTACAATGAGCAGTTCTTC. Protein sequence: CAVGTSGYNEQFF.

The sample holds one count of this clone. The chain combines TRBV29-1 with TRBJ2-1; the match to TRBD1 covers 8 bases. J gave up 9 bases and V 0 bases, and 7 bases lay outside the gene matches. The CDR3 sequence is 14 residues long. Per germline, CDR1 SQVTM and CDR2 ANQGSEA. The CDR3 nucleotides read TGCAGCGTTGAAGACCCCCCAGGGGGCATTGAGCAGTTCTTC. It encodes CSVEDPPGGIEQFF.

This clone came up once. The gene calls are TRBV11-1 and TRBJ2-5; possibly TRBD1 for D (5 bases). This CDR3 contains 14 residues. Trimming pared 5 bases from V and 0 bases from J, leaving 10 bases between. The germline CDR1 and CDR2 sequences are SGHAT and FQDESV (reference sequence). The CDR3 DNA sequence: TGTGCCAGCAGCGCTGACAGCAACCAAGAGACCCAGTACTTC. It yields the protein CASSADSNQETQYF.

The V call is TRBV7-9, the J call TRBJ2-2; 8 bases match TRBD1. From germline, CDR1 is SEHNR and CDR2 FQNEAQ (reference sequence). J was trimmed by 5 bases and V by 3 bases; bases with no gene match: 8. This CDR3 spans 16 amino acids. CDR3 sequence: CASSFATGDWTGELFF. The CDR3 DNA follows: TGTGCCAGCAGCTTTGCGACAGGGGATTGGACCGGGGAGCTGTTTTTT.

The rearrangement joins TRBV19 to TRBJ1-5, with a weak D call TRBD1 (6 bases). The germline V gene has CDR1 LNHDA and CDR2 SQIVND (reference sequence). The CDR3 spans 17 residues. Trimming cost V 8 bases and J 0 bases, with 20 bases left between them. The CDR3 is CASARRDTLYSNQPQHF. DNA for the CDR3: TGTGCCAGTGCACGCCGGGACACATTATATAGCAATCAGCCCCAGCATTTT.

V usage is TRBV28 and J usage is TRBJ2-3; 9 bases map to TRBD2. CDR3 length: 20 amino acids. The V gene's germline CDR1 is MDHEN and CDR2 SYDVKM. V gave up 5 bases and J gave up 0 bases; unmatched junction bases: 18. The CDR3 nucleotides are TGTGCCAGCAGTCGTCCCCCCCCTAGCGGGACGATTTGGAGCACAGATACGCAGTATTTT. Translated, it gives CASSRPPPSGTIWSTDTQYF.

The CDR3 protein is CASSMTGNTEAFF. Here the CDR3 DNA reads TGTGCCAGCAGCATGACAGGGAACACTGAAGCTTTCTTT. V is TRBV7-3 and J is TRBJ1-1; perhaps TRBD1 as D (6 bases). The CDR3 length is 13 residues. Looked up from germline, CDR1 is SGHTA and CDR2 is FQGTGA. V was pared by 5 bases and J by 1 base, with 8 bases between.